These 17 T cell receptor beta chains were all obtained from the same sample, sequenced in a study of blood T cell repertoires in COVID-19. Produced via immunoSEQ multiplex PCR; TCRdb's table is partial and in-frame only. The sample contains roughly 380,000 clones, 75% to 90% of which appear only once. Sequencing was done on a sample of peripheral blood. The receptors shown here come from a woman between 18 and 30 years old with acute or convalescent COVID-19.

This chain connects TRBV5-6 to TRBJ2-5, with TRBD1 as a possible D gene (6 bases). Trimming shortened V by 3 bases and J by 5 bases, and 11 bases separated the two germline ends. The CDR3 sequence is 13 residues long. Germline lookup yields CDR1 SGHDT and CDR2 YYEEEE. The CDR3 protein is CASSYYRDETQYF. The CDR3 DNA sequence: TGTGCCAGCAGCTACTACAGGGACGAGACCCAGTACTTC.

This sequence joins TRBV28 and TRBJ2-3, with TRBD2 identical over 7 bases. Germline V lookup: CDR1 MDHEN, CDR2 SYDVKM. This CDR3 contains 16 residues. With V trimmed by 6 bases and J by 1 base, 10 bases remained unmatched. This chain's CDR3 is CASSLLGRVGTDTQYF. For the CDR3, the DNA is TGTGCCAGCAGCCTACTAGGGAGGGTGGGCACAGATACGCAGTATTTT. Based on the CDR3 plus reference TRBV28 and TRBJ2-3, the full variable domain is DVKVTQSSRYLVKRTGEKVFLECVQDMDHENMFWYRQDPGLGLRLIYFSYDVKMKEKGDIPEGYSVSREKKERFSLILESASTNQTSMYLCASSLLGRVGTDTQYFGPGTRLTVL.

The V call is TRBV5-6, the J call TRBJ1-6; 9 bases align to TRBD1. V lost 4 bases to trimming and J lost 6 bases; unmatched junction nucleotides: 14. The CDR3 runs to 18 residues. Germline V gene sequence: CDR1 SGHDT, CDR2 YYEEEE. This CDR3 is CASSPGQGAQTFNSPLHF. CDR3 in DNA: TGTGCCAGCAGCCCGGGACAGGGTGCACAAACTTTTAATTCACCCCTCCACTTT.

This clone occurred once. The CDR3 coding sequence is TGTGCCAGCAGCTGGGGACAGGGGGCCTACGAGCAGTACTTC. This gives the protein CASSWGQGAYEQYF. This sequence joins TRBV11-3 and TRBJ2-7; 11 bases fit TRBD1. This CDR3 has 14 amino acids. V lost 4 bases to trimming and J lost 2 bases; unmatched junction nucleotides: 1. Germline CDR1 and CDR2: SGHNT and YENEEA.

This chain connects TRBV21-1 to TRBJ2-7; the DNA was not compared with TRBD1, the D call given in the table. TRBV21-1 is labeled a pseudogene. This CDR3 is 8 amino acids long. CDR3 loop: CASQFKYF. The CDR3, as DNA: TGTGCCAGCCAGTTCAAGTACTTC.

The chain joins TRBV27 to TRBJ2-7; a weak D match, TRBD2 (6 bases). V dropped 7 bases and J dropped 4 bases, with 17 bases sitting between them. CDR1 MNHEY and CDR2 SMNVEV come from the germline V gene (reference sequence). The CDR3 is 14 amino acids. The CDR3 region is CASTPEGFAYEQYF. CDR3 sequence (DNA): TGTGCCAGCACCCCGGAGGGGTTCGCGTACGAGCAGTACTTC.

The J gene is TRBJ2-3, the V gene TRBV24-1; perhaps TRBD1 as D (6 bases). This CDR3 has 12 residues. Trimming removed 3 bases from V and 6 bases from J, with 6 bases in between. Germline CDR1 and CDR2: KGHDR and SFDVKD. This chain's CDR3 is CATSDQGDTQYF. CDR3 in DNA: TGTGCCACCAGTGATCAGGGGGATACGCAGTATTTT.

The rearrangement links TRBV7-8 to TRBJ2-7, with 8 positions matching TRBD1. The CDR3 extends over 16 amino acids. Germline V lookup: CDR1 SGHVS, CDR2 FQNEAQ. V lost 4 bases and J lost 2; bases outside the gene matches: 10. The CDR3 sequence is CASSSGTGPVAYEQYF. CDR3 bases: TGTGCCAGCAGCTCCGGGACAGGCCCTGTTGCCTACGAGCAGTACTTC.

This clone was seen a single time. The chain uses TRBV18 and TRBJ2-1; possibly TRBD1 for D (5 bases). Germline lookup yields CDR1 KGHSH and CDR2 LQKENI. Deletions cut 2 bases from V and 2 bases from J, with 10 bases between. The CDR3 contains 15 residues. CDR3 DNA: TGTGCCAGCTCACCATTGCAGGGCCCCTACAATGAGCAGTTCTTC. Encoded protein: CASSPLQGPYNEQFF.

The chain couples TRBV9 to TRBJ2-2, with 12 bases matching TRBD1. The CDR3 is made up of 18 amino acids. Per germline, CDR1 SGDLS and CDR2 YYNGEE. Losses at the gene ends were 4 bases for V and 7 bases for J; bases not matched to a gene: 14. CDR3 loop: CASSPPTGQGAPGGELFF. The CDR3 nucleotides are TGTGCCAGCAGCCCGCCTACGGGACAGGGGGCTCCGGGCGGGGAGCTGTTTTTT.

This clone was observed a single time. This chain links TRBV10-3 with TRBJ1-2; no clear D. This CDR3 is built from 14 residues. The V end lost 0 bases, the J end lost 5 bases, and 10 bases lay between the germline ends. CDR1 ENHRY and CDR2 SYGVKD come from the germline V gene. In nucleotides, the CDR3 is TGTGCCATCAGTGAGTCGTTGGCGGAATATGGCTACACCTTC. This translates into CAISESLAEYGYTF.

The V and J genes are TRBV4-1 and TRBJ1-1, with TRBD1 identical over 8 bases. The CDR3 loop spans 13 amino acids. V shed 5 bases and J 4 bases; nucleotides not matched to a gene: 3. Germline V gives CDR1 MGHRA, CDR2 YSYEKL. DNA for the CDR3: TGCGCCAGCAGCTACACAGGGGGCACTGAAGCTTTCTTT. Its protein is CASSYTGGTEAFF.

The chain is built from TRBV4-1 and TRBJ1-4; maybe TRBD1 (5 bases). V was cut by 3 bases and J by 0 bases, with 14 bases left in between. The CDR3 spans 17 residues. The germline CDR1 and CDR2 sequences are MGHRA and YSYEKL. For the CDR3, the DNA is TGCGCCAGCAGCCATCCACAGGTCCTCCCAACTAATGAAAAACTGTTTTTT. Its translation is CASSHPQVLPTNEKLFF.

This chain joins TRBV10-3 and TRBJ1-2; D gene unclear. Trimming stripped 5 bases from V and 5 bases from J, with 9 bases between. CDR1 and CDR2 (germline): ENHRY, SYGVKD. The CDR3 totals 12 residues. The CDR3: CAISTMVYGYTF. The CDR3 nucleotides are TGTGCCATCAGTACTATGGTGTATGGCTACACCTTC.

The rearrangement uses TRBV6-5 and TRBJ1-6; no firm D call. Trimming shortened V by 2 bases and J by 7 bases, and 9 bases separated the two germline ends. From germline, CDR1 is MNHEY and CDR2 SVGAGI. This CDR3 region has 14 residues. The CDR3 nucleotides read TGTGCCAGCAGTTACGAGGGTAGGAATTCACCCCTCCACTTT. Translating gives CASSYEGRNSPLHF.

This rearrangement joins TRBV5-6 to TRBJ2-7; unclear D gene. The V end lost 6 bases, the J end lost 3 bases, and 10 bases lay between the germline ends. The CDR3 has 12 residues. The germline gives CDR1 SGHDT, CDR2 YYEEEE. The CDR3 coding sequence is TGTGCCAGCATCGGTAGGAGCTACGAGCAGTACTTC. Encoded protein: CASIGRSYEQYF.

The rearrangement uses TRBV3-1 (or the pseudogene TRBV3-2) and TRBJ2-3; no definite D call. V lost 1 base and J lost 4, with 9 bases in between. The CDR3 is 14 residues long. From germline, CDR1 is LGHDT and CDR2 YNNKEL (reference sequence). The CDR3 loop is CASSQGGRPDTQYF. CDR3 bases: TGTGCCAGCAGCCAAGGTGGGCGCCCAGATACGCAGTATTTT.